This TCR beta chain appears in the sequencing data of a study of CD8 T cells in ankylosing spondylitis. Study-wide results and limits: Disease-associated clones were reportedly significantly overrepresented in matched ankylosing spondylitis synovial fluid. One TCR beta motif, made up of seven to nine highly homologous variants, appeared characteristic of ankylosing spondylitis blood. Before this, some motif variants had been reported in reactive arthritis synovial fluid and blood.

Researchers built TCR beta libraries using quantitative 5'-RACE with molecular barcodes. MiXCR, applied by TCRdb to the 5' RACE reads, yields one record per CDR3 protein. The data show about 840,000 distinct CDR3 sequences, over 9.5% seen once. Comments on this clonotype: As yet, its antigen is unknown.

Material for sequencing was blood, either unsorted or a sorted T cell fraction (not recorded which). The TCR comes from a male donor with ankylosing spondylitis.

The CDR3 sequence is CASSETPRVVRFF. The CDR3 bases are TGTGCCAGCAGCGAAACGCCCAGGGTCGTTCGGTTCTTC. The rearrangement uses TRBV7-2 and TRBJ2-1; tentative D call: TRBD1 (5 bases). V gave up 5 bases and J gave up 15 bases, with 20 bases separating them. Germline V lookup: CDR1 SGHTA, CDR2 FQGNSA. This CDR3 region has 13 residues.